The TCR beta chain under discussion was sequenced for a study of blood T cell repertoires in COVID-19. Study as a whole: The origin of the acute and convalescent COVID-19 samples was the United States, Italy and Spain. T cells, B-cell-depleted T cells, or PBMCs provided the cDNA or gDNA that served as material.

In the study's own analysis: Reference gene primer amplification gave nucleated cell count estimates. The method was immunoSEQ multiplex PCR; TCRdb's version includes in-frame clones alone and lacks a portion of them. The V and J calls and clone size are taken from that table; D and trimming were inferred from the DNA. The data show 150,000 to 190,000 clones, with about four fifths seen just once and 3.5% to 4.5% held by the top ten. The CDR3 has 15 residues. J gave up 6 bases and V 3 bases, and 7 bases lay outside the gene matches. Germline values: CDR1 SGHTA, CDR2 FQGTGA. The clonotype originates from a woman of 80 years or more with acute or convalescent COVID-19. The chain uses TRBV7-3 and TRBJ2-2, with 7 bases matching TRBD2. Sequencing input: peripheral blood. The CDR3 here is CASSFKGGRPGELFF. The CDR3 bases are TGTGCCAGCAGCTTTAAGGGAGGGAGACCCGGGGAGCTGTTTTTT.